The present TCR beta chain was sequenced within a study of blood T cells in healthy people across ages. Study-wide results and caveats: Changes in expanded clonotypes were possibly confounded, as the CMV status of donors was unknown.

A J-beta primer mix and a sample-barcoded 5' primer were used in a second PCR of about 7 to 12 cycles. TCRdb ran MiXCR on the 5' RACE reads and lists one entry per CDR3 protein. In the table there are approximately 820,000 distinct CDR3 sequences, 40% to 50% of which are singletons. Per the germline V gene, CDR1 is SGHAT and CDR2 is FQNNGV. The CDR3 runs 15 residues. The V and J ends lost 5 bases and 7 bases, in that order; junction bases with no gene match: 10. The donors, aged about 6 to 90, were healthy Caucasians from Russia. Per-sample PBMC isolation yielded at least 6 million cells. Total RNA extraction produced at least 5.5 micrograms (per sample) for the study. This clonotype has a handful of counts. What it binds is unknown.

The chain uses TRBV11-2 and TRBJ2-1; TRBD2 agrees at 8 bases. The clonotype was recovered from a man between 60 and 75 years old in good health. The source material was blood. The CDR3 nucleotides read TGTGCCAGCAGCCGGATCGGGGGGGCCATAAATGAGCAGTTCTTC. Amino acids: CASSRIGGAINEQFF.